This passage covers 7 T cell receptor beta chains from one sample sequenced in a study of radiation and T cells in renal cell carcinoma. Profiling relied on immunoSEQ multiplex PCR, and the TCRdb table lists in-frame clones only, not all of them. The profile shows 40,000 to 50,000 clones, approximately 83% of them singletons. The sample's time point: baseline pretreatment blood. Regarding treatment: 15 Gy SBRT to primary tumor, nephrectomy 4 weeks later. Sequencing used blood, obtained from a patient whose treatment included radiotherapy and nephrectomy. These receptors were taken from a woman in her 70s with renal cell carcinoma.

The chain is built from TRBV18 and TRBJ2-4; D unclear. Germline-derived CDR1 and CDR2 are KGHSH and LQKENI. This CDR3 comprises 15 residues. V was shortened by 3 bases and J by 0 bases, with 9 bases between the two germline ends. CDR3 amino acids: CASSPGRIAKNIQYF. The DNA for the CDR3 is TGTGCCAGCTCACCCGGACGAATAGCCAAAAACATTCAGTACTTC.

The rearrangement joins TRBV7-6 to TRBJ2-7; 11 nucleotides align to TRBD2. The V segment lost 4 bases and the J segment 5 bases; nucleotides outside the gene matches: 7. Germline V gene data show CDR1 as SGHVS and CDR2 as FNYEAQ. This CDR3 is built from 15 residues. The CDR3 region is CASSSIAGGHNEQYF. The CDR3, as DNA: TGTGCCAGCAGCTCTATAGCGGGAGGGCACAACGAGCAGTACTTC.

V and J are TRBV11-2 and TRBJ2-7; D is uncertain. This CDR3 has 15 residues. Germline V gene lookup returns CDR1 SGHAT and CDR2 FQNNGV. V was pared by 0 bases and J by 2 bases, with 11 bases between. CDR3 nucleotide sequence: TGTGCCAGCAGCTTAGATAGGCTGCAGCCCTACGAGCAGTACTTC. It codes for CASSLDRLQPYEQYF.

Note on this clone: This same CDR3 is encoded by further DNA sequences in the sample. The rearrangement links TRBV10-3 to TRBJ2-7, with D perhaps matching TRBD2 (5 bases). Looked up from germline, CDR1 is ENHRY and CDR2 is SYGVKD. The CDR3 covers 11 residues. Between the trimmed V and J ends, which lost 8 bases and 4 bases, there was a span of 9 bases. This chain's CDR3 is CAIGGGYEQYF. The CDR3 bases are TGTGCCATCGGTGGCGGGTACGAGCAGTACTTC.

The chain couples TRBV5-1 to TRBJ1-5; D not certain. Trimming stripped 1 base from V and 7 bases from J, with 12 bases between. The germline CDR1 and CDR2 sequences are SGHRS and YFSETQ. The CDR3 contains 14 residues. The CDR3 region has the DNA TGCGCCAGCAGCTTGTCAGATCTGAGGCAGCCCCAGCATTTT. Its protein is CASSLSDLRQPQHF.

The chain is built from TRBV6-1 and TRBJ2-7; D is unresolved. CDR1 is MNHNS and CDR2 is SASEGT in the germline V gene. V was cut by 2 bases and J by 3 bases, with 2 bases left in between. The CDR3 runs 11 residues. For the CDR3, the DNA is TGTGCCAGCAGTGAACGCTACGAGCAGTACTTC. Translating it yields CASSERYEQYF.

CDR3 DNA sequence: TGTGCCAGTAGGAGGACAGGGTCGACGGGCACTGGGGAGCTGTTTTTT. This translates into CASRRTGSTGTGELFF. The rearrangement links TRBV19 to TRBJ2-2, with TRBD1 identical over 8 bases. Germline CDR1 reads LNHDA; CDR2 reads SQIVND (reference sequence). J gave up 8 bases and V 6 bases, and 14 bases lay outside the gene matches. The CDR3 is 16 residues long. Supplemented by reference TRBV19 and TRBJ2-2, the full variable domain reads DGGITQSPKYLFRKEGQNVTLSCEQNLNHDAMYWYRQDPGQGLRLIYYSQIVNDFQKGDIAEGYSVSREKKESFPLTVTSAQKNPTAFYLCASRRTGSTGTGELFFGEGSRLTVL.